This TCR beta chain derives from a study of T cells in Graves' hyperthyroidism and ophthalmopathy. Overall study results and limits: Ophthalmopathy was told apart from stable hyperthyroidism by a 13 V-J model. Blood also contained most expanded thyroid clonotypes above 0.001.

V was pared by 10 bases and J by 4 bases, with 2 bases of the junction left unmatched. This CDR3 has 12 residues. CDR1 is MDHEN and CDR2 is SYDVKM in the germline V gene. PBMCs were derived from more than 8 ml fresh peripheral blood. This clonotype was observed a handful of times. The antigen is undetermined. It was RNA transcripts that yielded the amplified TCR beta CDR3 regions. HTBI primers drove first-round RT-PCR of the TCR CDR3. MiXCR, run by TCRdb on the multiplex PCR reads, gives a single entry per CDR3 protein. Of under 550,000 distinct CDR3 sequences listed, roughly 15% are singletons. This chain joins TRBV28 and TRBJ2-2; 8 nucleotides agree with TRBD1. The receptor was isolated from a woman between 18 and 29 years old with Graves' hyperthyroidism. The sequencing input was blood. The CDR3 loop reads CATQGATGELFF. The CDR3 nucleotides read TGTGCCACCCAGGGGGCCACCGGGGAGCTGTTTTTT.